A selection of T cell receptor beta chains follows, all from one sample in a study of blood T cell repertoires in COVID-19. The repertoire was sequenced with immunoSEQ multiplex PCR; TCRdb's copy has only in-frame clones and lacks some. The sample has 140,000 to 150,000 clones; roughly 90% are singletons. Sequencing was performed on PBMCs or T cells enriched from blood (not recorded which). All receptors come from a man aged 45-60 years who had recovered from COVID-19. The CDR3 runs from the conserved cysteine through the conserved F or W. The D gene is left open where the match is weak. Rows may omit the clone size; those that give it use once, few, many or a size class.

CDR3 DNA: TGTGCCAGCAGCTTAGTAGGAGGCAGGGGCTATGGCTACACCTTC
CDR3 protein: CASSLVGGRGYGYTF
clone size: .
D gene: .
J gene: TRBJ1-2
V gene: TRBV7-8

CDR3 DNA: TGTGCCAGCAGTTACGGGTCAGCGGACACTGAAGCTTTCTTT
CDR3 protein: CASSYGSADTEAFF
clone size: .
D gene: .
J gene: TRBJ1-1
V gene: TRBV6-2/TRBV6-3

CDR3 DNA: TGTGCCAGCAGCCAAGAGACTAGCGGGGGTGAGACCCAGTACTTC
CDR3 protein: CASSQETSGGETQYF
clone size: many
D gene: TRBD2
J gene: TRBJ2-5
V gene: TRBV4-2

CDR3 DNA: TGTGCCAGCAGCTCCGACAGGTCTGCAACTAATGAAAAACTGTTTTTT
CDR3 protein: CASSSDRSATNEKLFF
clone size: .
D gene: .
J gene: TRBJ1-4
V gene: TRBV5-5

CDR3 DNA: TGTGCCAGCAGCTTAATAGGGACTAGCCACACAGATACGCAGTATTTT
CDR3 protein: CASSLIGTSHTDTQYF
clone size: .
D gene: TRBD2
J gene: TRBJ2-3
V gene: TRBV7-3

CDR3 DNA: TGTGCCAGCAGCCCCGGCGCGGCGGGACAGGTCTATGGCTACACCTTC
CDR3 protein: CASSPGAAGQVYGYTF
clone size: .
D gene: TRBD1
J gene: TRBJ1-2
V gene: TRBV5-4

CDR3 DNA: TGTGCCAGCAGTCCGGCGGTGCTAGCGGGGTACAATGAGCAGTTCTTC
CDR3 protein: CASSPAVLAGYNEQFF
clone size: .
D gene: TRBD2
J gene: TRBJ2-1
V gene: TRBV5-4

CDR3 DNA: TGTGCCAGCAGCTTGGCGTCTATTAAGGATACGCAGTATTTT
CDR3 protein: CASSLASIKDTQYF
clone size: .
D gene: .
J gene: TRBJ2-3
V gene: TRBV5-8

CDR3 DNA: TGTGCCAGCAGTTTATATCCAGAAGAAGCTTTCTTT
CDR3 protein: CASSLYPEEAFF
clone size: .
D gene: .
J gene: TRBJ1-1
V gene: TRBV28

CDR3 DNA: TGCGCCAGCAGCTTGTGGGGGGGCTCTGGAAACACCATATATTTT
CDR3 protein: CASSLWGGSGNTIYF
clone size: .
D gene: .
J gene: TRBJ1-3
V gene: TRBV5-1